Reported below is one T cell receptor (beta chain). The data were produced by immunoSEQ multiplex PCR, yet TCRdb's version contains in-frame clones alone and is incomplete. The sample lists about 370,000 clones; 89% were seen once. The sample is drawn from a study of blood T cell repertoires in COVID-19. Study summary: From T cells, B-cell-depleted T cells, or PBMCs came the material, which was cDNA or gDNA.

The CDR3 totals 15 residues. Deletions cut 5 bases from V and 0 bases from J, with 14 bases between. Germline V gene lookup returns CDR1 WSHSY and CDR2 SAAADI. The sequenced material came from PBMCs or T cells enriched from blood (not recorded which). V gene TRBV10-2 combines with J gene TRBJ2-7; D is uncertain. The source is a woman aged 30 to 39 who had recovered from COVID-19. This CDR3 is CASSLYRNSSYEQYF. CDR3 in DNA: TGCGCCAGCAGTCTCTATCGAAATTCCTCCTACGAGCAGTACTTC.